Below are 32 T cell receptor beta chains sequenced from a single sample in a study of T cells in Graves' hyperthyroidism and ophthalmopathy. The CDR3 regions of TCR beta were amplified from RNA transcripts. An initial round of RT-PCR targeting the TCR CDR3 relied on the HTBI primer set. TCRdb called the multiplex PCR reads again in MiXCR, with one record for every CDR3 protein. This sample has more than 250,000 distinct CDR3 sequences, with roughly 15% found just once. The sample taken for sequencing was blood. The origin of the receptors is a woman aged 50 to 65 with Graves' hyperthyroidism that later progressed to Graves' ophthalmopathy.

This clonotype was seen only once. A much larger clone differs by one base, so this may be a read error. The CDR3 DNA reads as TGTGCCAGCAGCGTAGGGGGACAGGGAGGGGAGACCCAGTACTTC. Protein product: CASSVGGQGGETQYF. V is TRBV9 and J is TRBJ2-5; 9 bases agree with TRBD1. Trimming cost V 0 bases and J 5 bases; bases outside gene matches: 5. The CDR3 extends over 15 amino acids. The germline V gene encodes CDR1 SGDLS and CDR2 YYNGEE. The full variable domain, completed using reference TRBV9 and TRBJ2-5, is DSGVTQTPKHLITATGQRVTLRCSPRSGDLSVYWYQQSLDQGLQFLIQYYNGEERAKGNILERFSAQQFPDLHSELNLSSLELGDSALYFCASSVGGQGGETQYFGPGTRLLVL.

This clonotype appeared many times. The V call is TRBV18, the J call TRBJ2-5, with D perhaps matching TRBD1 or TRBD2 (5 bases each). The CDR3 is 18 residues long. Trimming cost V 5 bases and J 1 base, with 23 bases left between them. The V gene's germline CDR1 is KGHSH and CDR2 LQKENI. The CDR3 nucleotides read TGTGCCAGCTCAAGCTTGCTCGCCATACAGAGGGGCCAAGAGACCCAGTACTTC. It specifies CASSSLLAIQRGQETQYF.

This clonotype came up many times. The chain's CDR3 is CSAPTRLAAVEQYF. The CDR3 DNA reads TGCAGTGCACCGACGAGACTAGCGGCCGTCGAGCAGTACTTC. The chain carries TRBV20-1 and TRBJ2-7, with TRBD2 identical over 9 bases. This CDR3 has 14 residues. The trim removed 6 bases at V and 6 bases at J, leaving 12 bases unmatched. Germline-derived CDR1 and CDR2 are DFQATT and SNEGSKA (reference sequence).

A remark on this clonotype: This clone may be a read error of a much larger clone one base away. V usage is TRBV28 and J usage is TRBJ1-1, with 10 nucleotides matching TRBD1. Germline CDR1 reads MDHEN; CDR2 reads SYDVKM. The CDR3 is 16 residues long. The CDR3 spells CASSFPTGGRDTGAFF. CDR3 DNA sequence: TGTGCCAGCAGTTTTCCGACAGGGGGCCGAGACACTGGAGCTTTCTTT.

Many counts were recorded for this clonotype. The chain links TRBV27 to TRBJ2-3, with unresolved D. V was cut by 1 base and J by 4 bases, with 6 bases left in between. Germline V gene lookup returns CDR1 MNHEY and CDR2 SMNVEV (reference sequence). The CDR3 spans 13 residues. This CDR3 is CASSLLRADTQYF. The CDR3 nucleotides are TGTGCCAGCAGTTTATTACGCGCAGATACGCAGTATTTT.

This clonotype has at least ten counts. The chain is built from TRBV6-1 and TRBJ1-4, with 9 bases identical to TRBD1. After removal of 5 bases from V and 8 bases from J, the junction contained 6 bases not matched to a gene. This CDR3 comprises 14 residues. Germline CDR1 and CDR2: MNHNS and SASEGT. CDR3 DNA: TGTGCCAGCAGTTCCCCAGGGACAGGGGAAAAACTGTTTTTT. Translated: CASSSPGTGEKLFF.

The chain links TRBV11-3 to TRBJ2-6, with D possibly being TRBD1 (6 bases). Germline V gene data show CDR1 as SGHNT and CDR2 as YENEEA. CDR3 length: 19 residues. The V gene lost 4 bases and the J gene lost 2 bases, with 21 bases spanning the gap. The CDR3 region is CASSSITQGSIPGANVLTF. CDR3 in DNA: TGTGCCAGCAGCTCAATAACGCAGGGGTCGATACCTGGGGCCAACGTCCTGACTTTC.

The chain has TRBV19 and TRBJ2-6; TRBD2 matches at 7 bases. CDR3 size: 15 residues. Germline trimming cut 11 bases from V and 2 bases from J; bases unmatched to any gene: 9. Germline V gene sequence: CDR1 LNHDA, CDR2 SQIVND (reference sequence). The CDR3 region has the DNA TGTGCCGGTAAGGCGGGGGTAGCTGGGGCCAACGTCCTGACTTTC. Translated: CAGKAGVAGANVLTF.

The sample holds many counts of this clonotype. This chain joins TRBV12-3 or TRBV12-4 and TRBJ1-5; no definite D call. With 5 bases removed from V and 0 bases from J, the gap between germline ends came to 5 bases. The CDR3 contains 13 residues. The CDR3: CASSDYSNQPQHF. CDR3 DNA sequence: TGTGCCAGCAGTGACTATAGCAATCAGCCCCAGCATTTT.

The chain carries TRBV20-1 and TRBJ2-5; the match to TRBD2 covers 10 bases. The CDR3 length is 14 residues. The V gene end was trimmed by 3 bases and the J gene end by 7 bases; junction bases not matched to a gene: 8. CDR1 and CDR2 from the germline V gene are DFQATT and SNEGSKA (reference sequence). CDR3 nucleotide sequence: TGCAGTGCTAGCGTGACTAGCGGGTCAGGGACCCAGTACTTC. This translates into CSASVTSGSGTQYF.

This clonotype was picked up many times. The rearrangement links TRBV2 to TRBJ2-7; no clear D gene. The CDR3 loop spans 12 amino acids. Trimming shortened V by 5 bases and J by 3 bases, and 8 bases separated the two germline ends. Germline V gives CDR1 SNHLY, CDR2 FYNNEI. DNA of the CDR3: TGTGCCAGCAGTCTGGGTTTCTACGAGCAGTACTTC. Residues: CASSLGFYEQYF.

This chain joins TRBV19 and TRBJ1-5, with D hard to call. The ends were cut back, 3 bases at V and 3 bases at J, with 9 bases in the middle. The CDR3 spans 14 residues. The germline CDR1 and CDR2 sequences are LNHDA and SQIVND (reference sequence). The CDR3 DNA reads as TGTGCCAGTAGTATTGACCGGATCAATCAGCCCCAGCATTTT. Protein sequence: CASSIDRINQPQHF.

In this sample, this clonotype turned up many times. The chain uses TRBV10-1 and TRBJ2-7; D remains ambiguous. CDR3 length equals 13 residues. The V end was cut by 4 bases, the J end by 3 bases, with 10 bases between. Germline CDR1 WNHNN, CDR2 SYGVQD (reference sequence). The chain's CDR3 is CASSVGRGYEQYF. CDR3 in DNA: TGCGCCAGCAGTGTTGGAAGAGGCTACGAGCAGTACTTC.

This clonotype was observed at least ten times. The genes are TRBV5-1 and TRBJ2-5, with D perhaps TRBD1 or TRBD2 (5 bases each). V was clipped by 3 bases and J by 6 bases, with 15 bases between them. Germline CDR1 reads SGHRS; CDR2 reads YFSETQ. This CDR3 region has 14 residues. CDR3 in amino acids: CASSWGEASQTQYF. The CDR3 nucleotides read TGCGCCAGCAGCTGGGGCGAAGCTAGCCAGACCCAGTACTTC.

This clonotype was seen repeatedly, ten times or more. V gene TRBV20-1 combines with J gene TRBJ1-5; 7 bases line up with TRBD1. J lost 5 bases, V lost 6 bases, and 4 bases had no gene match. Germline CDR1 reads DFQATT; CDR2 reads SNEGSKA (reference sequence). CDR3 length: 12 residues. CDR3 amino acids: CSADRADQPQHF. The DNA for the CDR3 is TGCAGTGCAGACAGGGCCGATCAGCCCCAGCATTTT.

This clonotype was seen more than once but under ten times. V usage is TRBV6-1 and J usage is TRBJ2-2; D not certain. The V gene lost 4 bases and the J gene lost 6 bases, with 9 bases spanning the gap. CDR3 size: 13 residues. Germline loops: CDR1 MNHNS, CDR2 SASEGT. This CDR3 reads CASSVGFSGELFF. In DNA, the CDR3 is TGTGCCAGCAGTGTAGGGTTCTCCGGGGAGCTGTTTTTT.

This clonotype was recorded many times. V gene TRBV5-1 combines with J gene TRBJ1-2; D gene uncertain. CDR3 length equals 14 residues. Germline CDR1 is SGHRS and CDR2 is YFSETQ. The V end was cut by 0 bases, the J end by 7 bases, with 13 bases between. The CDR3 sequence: CASSLGEGSGGYTF. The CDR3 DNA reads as TGCGCCAGCAGCTTGGGAGAAGGGTCCGGTGGCTACACCTTC.

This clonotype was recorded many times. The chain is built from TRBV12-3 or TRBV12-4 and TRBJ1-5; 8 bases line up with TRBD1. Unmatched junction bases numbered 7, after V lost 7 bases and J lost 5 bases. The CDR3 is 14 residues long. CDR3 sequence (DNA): TGTGCCAGCACCTGGGGACAGGAGGATCAGCCCCAGCATTTT. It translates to CASTWGQEDQPQHF.

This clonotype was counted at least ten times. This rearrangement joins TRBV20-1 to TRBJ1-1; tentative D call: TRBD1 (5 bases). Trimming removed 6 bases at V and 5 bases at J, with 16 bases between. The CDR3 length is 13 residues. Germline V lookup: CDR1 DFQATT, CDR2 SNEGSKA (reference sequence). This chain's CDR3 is CSARRAGRTEAFF. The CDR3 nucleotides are TGCAGTGCCCGGAGGGCAGGGCGGACTGAAGCTTTCTTT.

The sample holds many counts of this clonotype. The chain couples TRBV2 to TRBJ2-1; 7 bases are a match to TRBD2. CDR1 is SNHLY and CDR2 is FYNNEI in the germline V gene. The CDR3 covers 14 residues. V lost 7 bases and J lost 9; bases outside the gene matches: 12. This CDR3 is CASTEWEGRSEQFF. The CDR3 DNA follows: TGTGCCAGCACCGAGTGGGAGGGCCGTAGTGAGCAGTTCTTC.

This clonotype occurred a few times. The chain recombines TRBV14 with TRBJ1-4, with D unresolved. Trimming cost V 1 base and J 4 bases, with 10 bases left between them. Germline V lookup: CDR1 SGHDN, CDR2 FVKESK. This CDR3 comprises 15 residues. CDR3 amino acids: CASSQGSTSNEKLFF. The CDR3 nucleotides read TGTGCCAGCAGCCAAGGAAGTACCAGTAATGAAAAACTGTTTTTT.

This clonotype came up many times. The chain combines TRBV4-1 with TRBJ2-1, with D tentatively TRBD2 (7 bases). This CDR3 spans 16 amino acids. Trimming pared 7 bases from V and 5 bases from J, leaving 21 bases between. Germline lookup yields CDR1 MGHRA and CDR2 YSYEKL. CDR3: CASKTGGGGAHNEQFF. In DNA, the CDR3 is TGCGCCAGCAAAACAGGAGGGGGAGGGGCACACAATGAGCAGTTCTTC.

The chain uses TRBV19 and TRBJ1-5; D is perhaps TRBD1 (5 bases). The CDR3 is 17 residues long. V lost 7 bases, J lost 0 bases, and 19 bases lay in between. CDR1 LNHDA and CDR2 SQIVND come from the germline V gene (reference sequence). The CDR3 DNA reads TGTGCCAGTACTGAGAGGTCGGCAGGGTTTAGCAATCAGCCCCAGCATTTT. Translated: CASTERSAGFSNQPQHF.

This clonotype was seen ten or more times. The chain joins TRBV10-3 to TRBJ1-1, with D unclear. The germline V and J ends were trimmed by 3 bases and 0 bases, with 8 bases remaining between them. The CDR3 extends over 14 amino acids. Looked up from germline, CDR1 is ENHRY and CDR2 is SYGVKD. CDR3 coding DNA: TGTGCCATCAGTGACCCCACCCTGAACACTGAAGCTTTCTTT. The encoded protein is CAISDPTLNTEAFF.

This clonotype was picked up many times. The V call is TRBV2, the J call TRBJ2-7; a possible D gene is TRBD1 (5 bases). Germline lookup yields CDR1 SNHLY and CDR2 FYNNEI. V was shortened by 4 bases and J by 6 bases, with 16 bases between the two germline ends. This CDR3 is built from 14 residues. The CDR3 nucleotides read TGTGCCAGCAGTGCCCGGACACTTATTTCCGAGCAGTACTTC. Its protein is CASSARTLISEQYF.

The DNA for the CDR3 is TGTGCCAGAAGACGAGGGGCAGGGAAAGCGGCGTACACTGAAGCTTTCTTT. It specifies CARRRGAGKAAYTEAFF. The rearrangement joins TRBV2 to TRBJ1-1; D is possibly TRBD1 (5 bases). With 9 bases removed from V and 3 bases from J, the gap between germline ends came to 26 bases. The germline V gene has CDR1 SNHLY and CDR2 FYNNEI. This CDR3 comprises 17 residues.

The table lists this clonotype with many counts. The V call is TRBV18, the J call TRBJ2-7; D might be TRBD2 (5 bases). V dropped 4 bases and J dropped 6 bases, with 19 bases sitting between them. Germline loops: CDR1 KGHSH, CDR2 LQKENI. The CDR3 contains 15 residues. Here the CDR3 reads CASSLPSPTSREQYF. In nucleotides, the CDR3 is TGTGCCAGCTCACTCCCTTCACCCACTAGTCGCGAGCAGTACTTC. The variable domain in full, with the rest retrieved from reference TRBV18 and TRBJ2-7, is NAGVMQNPRHLVRRRGQEARLRCSPMKGHSHVYWYRQLPEEGLKFMVYLQKENIIDESGMPKERFSAEFPKEGPSILRIQQVVRGDSAAYFCASSLPSPTSREQYFGPGTRLTVT.

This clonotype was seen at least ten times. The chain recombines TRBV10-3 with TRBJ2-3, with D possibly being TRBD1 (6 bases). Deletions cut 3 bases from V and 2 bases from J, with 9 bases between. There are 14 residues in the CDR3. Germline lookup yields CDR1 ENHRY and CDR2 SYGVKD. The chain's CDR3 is CAISEGGATDTQYF. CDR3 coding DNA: TGTGCCATCAGTGAAGGGGGTGCCACAGATACGCAGTATTTT.

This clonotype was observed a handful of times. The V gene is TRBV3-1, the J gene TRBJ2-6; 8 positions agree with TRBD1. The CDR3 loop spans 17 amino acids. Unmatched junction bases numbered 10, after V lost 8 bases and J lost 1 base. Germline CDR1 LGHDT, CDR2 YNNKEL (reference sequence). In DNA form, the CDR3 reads TGTGCCAGCTCGAGTCAGGGGGCTCGGTCTGGGGCCAACGTCCTGACTTTC. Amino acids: CASSSQGARSGANVLTF.

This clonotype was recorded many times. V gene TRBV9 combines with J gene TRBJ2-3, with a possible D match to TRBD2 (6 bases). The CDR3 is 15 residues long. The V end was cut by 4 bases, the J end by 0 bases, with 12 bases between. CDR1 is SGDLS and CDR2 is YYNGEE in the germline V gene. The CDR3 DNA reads TGTGCCAGCAGCCAAATGGAGGGGAGCACAGATACGCAGTATTTT. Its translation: CASSQMEGSTDTQYF. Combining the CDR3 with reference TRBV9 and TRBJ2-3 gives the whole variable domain DSGVTQTPKHLITATGQRVTLRCSPRSGDLSVYWYQQSLDQGLQFLIQYYNGEERAKGNILERFSAQQFPDLHSELNLSSLELGDSALYFCASSQMEGSTDTQYFGPGTRLTVL.

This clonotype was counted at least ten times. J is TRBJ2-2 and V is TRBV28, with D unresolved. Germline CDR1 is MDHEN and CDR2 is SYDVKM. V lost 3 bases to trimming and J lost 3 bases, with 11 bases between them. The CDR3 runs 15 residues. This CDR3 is CASSFPSRDTGELFF. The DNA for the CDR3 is TGTGCCAGCAGTTTCCCCTCTCGGGACACCGGGGAGCTGTTTTTT. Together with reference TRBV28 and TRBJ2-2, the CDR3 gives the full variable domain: DVKVTQSSRYLVKRTGEKVFLECVQDMDHENMFWYRQDPGLGLRLIYFSYDVKMKEKGDIPEGYSVSREKKERFSLILESASTNQTSMYLCASSFPSRDTGELFFGEGSRLTVL.

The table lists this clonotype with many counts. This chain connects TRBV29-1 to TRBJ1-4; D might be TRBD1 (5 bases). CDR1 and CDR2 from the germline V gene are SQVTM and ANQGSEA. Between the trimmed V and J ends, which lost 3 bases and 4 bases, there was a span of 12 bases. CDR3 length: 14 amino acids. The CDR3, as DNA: TGCAGCGTTGAGGGGGACGGAGATAATGAAAAACTGTTTTTT. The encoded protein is CSVEGDGDNEKLFF. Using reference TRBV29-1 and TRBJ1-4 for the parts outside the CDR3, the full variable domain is SAVISQKPSRDICQRGTSLTIQCQVDSQVTMMFWYRQQPGQSLTLIATANQGSEATYESGFVIDKFPISRPNLTFSTLTVSNMSPEDSSIYLCSVEGDGDNEKLFFGSGTQLSVL.